This passage covers 21 T cell receptor beta chains from one sample sequenced in a study of siplizumab effects on memory and regulatory T cells. Clones were sequenced by immunoSEQ multiplex PCR, and TCRdb holds only the in-frame ones, with some missing. This table has 50,000 to 70,000 clones, 90% to 97% appearing once. What was sequenced was naive CD8+ T cells sorted from blood. All receptors come from a human donor in good health.

The chain couples TRBV15 to TRBJ2-7, with TRBD1 matching 8 bases. The CDR3 has 14 residues. Germline loops: CDR1 LNHNV, CDR2 YYDKDF (reference sequence). The ends lost 5 bases at V and 4 bases at J; junction bases unmatched: 7. In nucleotides, the CDR3 is TGTGCCACCAGCGAGGACAGGGTTATTTACGAGCAGTACTTC. This encodes CATSEDRVIYEQYF.

The chain combines TRBV5-6 with TRBJ1-3, with D possibly matching TRBD1 (6 bases). Between the trimmed V and J ends, which lost 3 bases and 3 bases, there was a span of 7 bases. The V gene's germline CDR1 is SGHDT and CDR2 YYEEEE. The CDR3 runs to 13 residues. CDR3 sequence (DNA): TGTGCCAGCAGCTACAGGGATGGAAACACCATATATTTT. Protein: CASSYRDGNTIYF.

The chain carries TRBV5-6 and TRBJ2-4; the match to TRBD1 covers 11 bases. CDR1 is SGHDT, CDR2 YYEEEE, per germline. The J segment lost 6 bases and the V segment lost 3 bases, leaving 2 bases of the junction unmatched. The CDR3 is made up of 14 amino acids. The CDR3 coding sequence is TGTGCCAGCAGCTACGGGACAGGGGGAAACATTCAGTACTTC. It specifies CASSYGTGGNIQYF.

This chain links TRBV9 with TRBJ1-1; D unresolved. Germline CDR1 is SGDLS and CDR2 is YYNGEE. The CDR3 extends over 13 amino acids. Trimming left V 0 bases short and J 5 bases short, with 8 bases between. CDR3 region: CASSVDSMTEAFF. The CDR3 DNA sequence: TGTGCCAGCAGCGTAGATAGTATGACTGAAGCTTTCTTT.

This clone was detected once. The chain couples TRBV5-6 to TRBJ1-6, with a possible D match to TRBD1 (6 bases). The V and J ends lost 0 bases and 9 bases respectively, with 13 bases between them. The length of the CDR3 is 15 residues. Germline V gene data show CDR1 as SGHDT and CDR2 as YYEEEE. Here the CDR3 reads CASSLGGGNVSPLHF. The CDR3 DNA is TGTGCCAGCAGCTTGGGAGGGGGGAACGTTTCACCCCTCCACTTT.

The rearrangement uses TRBV4-2 and TRBJ2-1; tentatively, D is TRBD1 (6 bases). Germline CDR1 LGHNA, CDR2 YNFKEQ. The CDR3 extends over 13 amino acids. V was cut by 4 bases and J by 9 bases, with 13 bases left in between. CDR3 loop: CASSPPGTPEQFF. DNA for the CDR3: TGTGCCAGCAGCCCCCCCGGGACACCTGAGCAGTTCTTC.

The CDR3: CASSLGGSEKLFF. In DNA, the CDR3 is TGTGCCAGCAGCTTAGGGGGGAGTGAAAAACTGTTTTTT. V usage is TRBV7-9 and J usage is TRBJ1-4, with D possibly matching TRBD1 (5 bases). This CDR3 is built from 13 residues. V was clipped by 1 base and J by 7 bases, with 7 bases between them. Germline V gene data show CDR1 as SEHNR and CDR2 as FQNEAQ (reference sequence).

For this clone: The identical CDR3 is also encoded by other nucleotide sequences in the sample. This chain uses TRBV27 with TRBJ2-1; no reliable D call. There are 14 residues in the CDR3. Germline V gene data show CDR1 as MNHEY and CDR2 as SMNVEV (reference sequence). Trimming stripped 0 bases from V and 7 bases from J, with 10 bases between. CDR3 protein: CASSLSGFGNEQFF. CDR3 bases: TGTGCCAGCAGTTTATCAGGGTTCGGGAATGAGCAGTTCTTC.

This clone appeared a single time. This chain connects TRBV5-1 to TRBJ2-7; D might be TRBD1 (5 bases). The CDR3 consists of 15 residues. With 0 bases removed from V and 3 bases from J, the gap between germline ends came to 13 bases. The germline CDR1 and CDR2 sequences are SGHRS and YFSETQ. The chain's CDR3 is CASSLAEDSVYEQYF. The DNA for the CDR3 is TGCGCCAGCAGCTTGGCGGAAGACAGTGTCTACGAGCAGTACTTC. Based on the CDR3 plus reference TRBV5-1 and TRBJ2-7, the full variable domain is KAGVTQTPRYLIKTRGQQVTLSCSPISGHRSVSWYQQTPGQGLQFLFEYFSETQRNKGNFPGRFSGRQFSNSRSEMNVSTLELGDSALYLCASSLAEDSVYEQYFGPGTRLTVT.

The gene calls are TRBV19 and TRBJ2-3; D not certain. The CDR3 runs to 15 residues. Trimming removed 3 bases at V and 0 bases at J, with 10 bases between. Germline CDR1 and CDR2: LNHDA and SQIVND (reference sequence). CDR3 amino acids: CASSMVYSSTDTQYF. CDR3 nucleotides: TGTGCCAGTAGTATGGTTTACAGTAGCACAGATACGCAGTATTTT.

The chain has TRBV29-1 and TRBJ2-7; TRBD1 matches 7 bases. Trimming took 5 bases from V and 5 from J; bases not matched to a gene: 6. This CDR3 has 12 residues. Germline V gene sequence: CDR1 SQVTM, CDR2 ANQGSEA. The CDR3 sequence is CSVRQGSNEQYF. The CDR3 bases are TGCAGCGTTCGACAGGGTTCCAACGAGCAGTACTTC.

The chain employs TRBV5-4 and TRBJ2-1, with a possible D match to TRBD2 (5 bases). This CDR3 region has 17 residues. Trimming stripped 4 bases from V and 3 bases from J, with 20 bases between. CDR1 SGHNT and CDR2 YYREEE come from the germline V gene (reference sequence). CDR3 amino acids: CASSVTLLAGGYNEQFF. The CDR3 coding sequence is TGTGCCAGCAGCGTCACACTTCTAGCAGGTGGCTACAATGAGCAGTTCTTC.

The V and J genes are TRBV19 and TRBJ2-1; D call uncertain. CDR1 is LNHDA, CDR2 SQIVND, per germline (reference sequence). Trimming removed 6 bases at V and 0 bases at J, with 12 bases between. CDR3 size: 15 residues. CDR3: CASSPARSSYNEQFF. CDR3 sequence (DNA): TGTGCCAGTAGCCCCGCCAGGAGCTCCTACAATGAGCAGTTCTTC.

This clone was counted once. This chain connects TRBV7-8 to TRBJ2-3, with 10 bases lining up with TRBD2. Trimming at V came to 1 base and at J to 4 bases, leaving 5 bases not matched to a gene. Germline-derived CDR1 and CDR2 are SGHVS and FQNEAQ. This CDR3 has 16 residues. CDR3 protein: CASSLEIAGGADTQYF. In nucleotides, the CDR3 is TGTGCCAGCAGCTTAGAGATAGCGGGGGGAGCAGATACGCAGTATTTT. The variable domain in full, completed from reference TRBV7-8 and TRBJ2-3, reads GAGVSQSPRYKVAKRGQDVALRCDPISGHVSLFWYQQALGQGPEFLTYFQNEAQLDKSGLPSDRFFAERPEGSVSTLKIQRTQQEDSAVYLCASSLEIAGGADTQYFGPGTRLTVL.

The gene calls are TRBV6-5 and TRBJ1-2; D not certain. V dropped 11 bases and J dropped 3 bases, with 16 bases sitting between them. Germline V gene data show CDR1 as MNHEY and CDR2 as SVGAGI. This CDR3 is 13 amino acids long. The CDR3, as DNA: TGTGCCTGCCACACGGGTACCTACTATGGCTACACCTTC. Amino acids: CACHTGTYYGYTF.

This chain connects TRBV5-6 to TRBJ1-5; D is unclear. V was cut by 0 bases and J by 5 bases, with 6 bases left in between. Looked up from germline, CDR1 is SGHDT and CDR2 is YYEEEE. There are 13 residues in the CDR3. CDR3: CASSLGADQPQHF. The CDR3 nucleotides are TGTGCCAGCAGCTTGGGGGCAGATCAGCCCCAGCATTTT.

The chain has TRBV27 and TRBJ2-7; 10 bases are a match to TRBD2. The trim removed 4 bases at V and 3 bases at J, leaving 12 bases unmatched. The CDR3 has 17 amino acids. Germline V gene lookup returns CDR1 MNHEY and CDR2 SMNVEV (reference sequence). The CDR3 loop reads CASSSLGSSGGIYEQYF. As DNA, the CDR3 is TGTGCCAGCAGTTCCCTTGGGTCTAGCGGGGGTATCTACGAGCAGTACTTC.

This clone was found once. The chain uses TRBV5-1 and TRBJ2-2; no reliable D call. In germline, CDR1 is SGHRS, CDR2 YFSETQ. This CDR3 has 11 amino acids. V lost 0 bases and J lost 10, with 4 bases in between. The CDR3 DNA follows: TGCGCCAGCAGCTTGGGGCAGGAGCTGTTTTTT. Protein product: CASSLGQELFF.

This rearrangement joins TRBV5-6 to TRBJ2-3, with 14 nucleotides matching TRBD2. This CDR3 comprises 18 residues. Germline V gives CDR1 SGHDT, CDR2 YYEEEE. The V segment lost 4 bases and the J segment 3 bases; nucleotides outside the gene matches: 10. The CDR3, as DNA: TGTGCCAGCAGCCCAAGACTAGCGGGGGGGCCTTGGACAGATACGCAGTATTTT. Protein: CASSPRLAGGPWTDTQYF. Combining the CDR3 with reference TRBV5-6 and TRBJ2-3 gives the whole variable domain DAGVTQSPTHLIKTRGQQVTLRCSPKSGHDTVSWYQQALGQGPQFIFQYYEEEERQRGNFPDRFSGHQFPNYSSELNVNALLLGDSALYLCASSPRLAGGPWTDTQYFGPGTRLTVL.

To note about this clone: Other DNA sequences from this sample encode an identical CDR3 as well. The chain carries TRBV19 and TRBJ2-1; tentatively, D is TRBD2 (6 bases). V was shortened by 6 bases and J by 3 bases, with 9 bases between the two germline ends. The CDR3 consists of 13 residues. CDR1 and CDR2 from the germline V gene are LNHDA and SQIVND (reference sequence). CDR3 region: CASSPGGYNEQFF. CDR3 coding DNA: TGTGCCAGTAGCCCCGGGGGCTACAATGAGCAGTTCTTC.

The J gene is TRBJ2-3, the V gene TRBV9, with TRBD2 matching 14 bases. Germline loops: CDR1 SGDLS, CDR2 YYNGEE. The CDR3 is made up of 16 amino acids. J lost 4 bases, V lost 2 bases, and 3 bases had no gene match. The chain's CDR3 is CASSVQGLAGADTQYF. The CDR3 region has the DNA TGTGCCAGCAGCGTCCAGGGACTAGCGGGGGCAGATACGCAGTATTTT.